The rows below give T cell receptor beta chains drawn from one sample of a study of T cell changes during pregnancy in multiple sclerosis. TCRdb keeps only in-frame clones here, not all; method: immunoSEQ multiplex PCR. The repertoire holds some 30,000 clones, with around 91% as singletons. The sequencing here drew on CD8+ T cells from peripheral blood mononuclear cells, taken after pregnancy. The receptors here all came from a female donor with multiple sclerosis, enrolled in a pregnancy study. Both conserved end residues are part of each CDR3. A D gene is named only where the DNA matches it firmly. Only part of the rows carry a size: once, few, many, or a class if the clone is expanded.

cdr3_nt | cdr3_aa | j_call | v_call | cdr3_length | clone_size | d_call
TGTGCCAGCAGCTTGCTCCGGGATTATGGCTACACCTTC | CASSLLRDYGYTF | TRBJ1-2 | TRBV5-6 | 13 | . | .
TGTGCCAGCAGCTTCGGACAGGGCCCTGGAAACACCATATATTTT | CASSFGQGPGNTIYF | TRBJ1-3 | TRBV5-8 | 15 | . | TRBD1
TGTGCCAGCAGCTTAAGGGCTAGCGGGACTTACTACAATGAGCAGTTCTTC | CASSLRASGTYYNEQFF | TRBJ2-1 | TRBV7-8 | 17 | once | TRBD2
TGTGCCAGCAGTGAACTAGCTCGAGAGACCCAGTACTTC | CASSELARETQYF | TRBJ2-5 | TRBV2 | 13 | . | .
TGTGCCTGGGAAACAGGGAATGAGCAGTTCTTC | CAWETGNEQFF | TRBJ2-1 | TRBV30 | 11 | . | .
TGTGCCAGCAGCTTTGGGCCCAAAGAGACCCAGTACTTC | CASSFGPKETQYF | TRBJ2-5 | TRBV13 | 13 | once | .
TGTGCCAGCAGCGATAGAGGCGGGTTAACATACTTC | CASSDRGGLTYF | TRBJ2-7 | TRBV14 | 12 | . | .
TGTGCCAGCAGGGGTAGCTTTTATGAGCAGTTCTTC | CASRGSFYEQFF | TRBJ2-1 | TRBV6-1 | 12 | . | .
TGCGCCAGCAGCTTAGAGACAGGGTACGATGAGCAGTTCTTC | CASSLETGYDEQFF | TRBJ2-1 | TRBV5-1 | 14 | . | TRBD1
TGCGCCAGCAGCCAAGATCTCGCGGATCGGGAAAAACTGTTTTTT | CASSQDLADREKLFF | TRBJ1-4 | TRBV4-1 | 15 | . | .
TGTGCCAGCAGTCCTAGCTACAATGAGCAGTTCTTC | CASSPSYNEQFF | TRBJ2-1 | TRBV6-5 | 12 | . | .
TGCGCCAGCAGCATTGAGACAGGAGTATTTGAAGCTTTCTTT | CASSIETGVFEAFF | TRBJ1-1 | TRBV5-1 | 14 | . | .
TGTGCCAGCAGTACCCGGGACAGCGATTTGGGCTACACCTTC | CASSTRDSDLGYTF | TRBJ1-2 | TRBV27 | 14 | few | TRBD1
TGTGCCAGCAGCGATCCGACTAGCGGGAGATACGAGCAGTACTTC | CASSDPTSGRYEQYF | TRBJ2-7 | TRBV11-2 | 15 | . | TRBD2
TGCAGCGTGACTGACAGGTCCCCCTACGAGCAGTACTTC | CSVTDRSPYEQYF | TRBJ2-7 | TRBV29-1 | 13 | once | .
TGTGCCAGCAAGAAGACGGGTATCACCCAAGAGACCCAGTACTTC | CASKKTGITQETQYF | TRBJ2-5 | TRBV2 | 15 | . | .
TGTGCCAGCAGTTTCGCGGGGGGATACGAGCAGTACTTC | CASSFAGGYEQYF | TRBJ2-7 | TRBV27 | 13 | . | TRBD2
TGTGCCAGCAGCTTAACCGCGACAGGGAATGAGCAGTTCTTC | CASSLTATGNEQFF | TRBJ2-1 | TRBV7-2 | 14 | few | TRBD1
TGTGCCAGTAAAGGGGGGGGGTTCAACTATGGCTACACCTTC | CASKGGGFNYGYTF | TRBJ1-2 | TRBV19 | 14 | . | .
TGCGCCAGCAGCTTGGAGTGGGGGGATAATGAGCAGTTCTTC | CASSLEWGDNEQFF | TRBJ2-1 | TRBV5-1 | 14 | . | .
TGTGCCAGCAGCTCGGGACTAGCGGGATTCACCGGGGAGCTGTTTTTT | CASSSGLAGFTGELFF | TRBJ2-2 | TRBV13 | 16 | . | TRBD2
TGTGCCAGCAGGGGACTAGCGGCCGTGGCGTTCTTC | CASRGLAAVAFF | TRBJ2-1 | TRBV2 | 12 | . | TRBD2
TGTGCCAGCAGAGGAGCGGGAGAGCGCAATGAGCAGTTCTTC | CASRGAGERNEQFF | TRBJ2-1 | TRBV25-1 | 14 | . | TRBD2
TGTGCCAGCAATGCCCTCGGGGAGCAGTACTTC | CASNALGEQYF | TRBJ2-7 | TRBV6-6 | 11 | . | .
TGTGCCAGCAGCATTCTCTCGGGGGAGCAGTTCTTC | CASSILSGEQFF | TRBJ2-1 | TRBV11-3 | 12 | . | .
TGTGCCAGCAGCGATTTGGGACAGACTAACACCGGGGAGCTGTTTTTT | CASSDLGQTNTGELFF | TRBJ2-2 | TRBV7-9 | 16 | . | TRBD1
TGTGCCAGCAGCTTGGCTAGCGGGTGGGAGTACAATGAGCAGTTCTTC | CASSLASGWEYNEQFF | TRBJ2-1 | TRBV5-6 | 16 | . | TRBD2
TGTGCCAGTAGTCCAGGGGGCGCCGACACTGAAGCTTTCTTT | CASSPGGADTEAFF | TRBJ1-1 | TRBV19 | 14 | . | TRBD1
TGTGCCAGCAGCTTTTTCGGGACAGTGAACACTGAAGCTTTCTTT | CASSFFGTVNTEAFF | TRBJ1-1 | TRBV11-2 | 15 | . | TRBD1
TGTGCCAGCAGCTTTGCGGGAGACTACGAGCAGTACTTC | CASSFAGDYEQYF | TRBJ2-7 | TRBV7-2 | 13 | . | TRBD2
TGTGCCTGGAGTACCGGGGTCGGCTACAATGAGCAGTTCTTC | CAWSTGVGYNEQFF | TRBJ2-1 | TRBV30 | 14 | . | .
TGTGCCACCAGCAGAGTGAGGCCAGCCGACGAGCAGTACTTC | CATSRVRPADEQYF | TRBJ2-7 | TRBV15 | 14 | . | .
TGTGCCAGCAGTTTAACAGGGAGCAACGAGCAGTACTTC | CASSLTGSNEQYF | TRBJ2-7 | TRBV27 | 13 | . | .
TGTGCCAGCAGGGGGGGGACTAGCGGATACAATGAGCAGTTCTTC | CASRGGTSGYNEQFF | TRBJ2-1 | TRBV6-5 | 15 | once | TRBD2
TGTGCCAGCAGCACCGACACAGGGAGCTATGGCTACACCTTC | CASSTDTGSYGYTF | TRBJ1-2 | TRBV7-9 | 14 | . | .
TGTGCCAGCAGCTTAGGACCGGGACAGCTGAACACCGGGGAGCTGTTTTTT | CASSLGPGQLNTGELFF | TRBJ2-2 | TRBV7-9 | 17 | . | TRBD1
TGTGCCAGCAGTCCGGGACAGGTCTCTGGGGCCAACGTCCTGACTTTC | CASSPGQVSGANVLTF | TRBJ2-6 | TRBV28 | 16 | few | TRBD1
TGTGCCAGCAGTTTAAACTCTTACACTGAAGCTTTCTTT | CASSLNSYTEAFF | TRBJ1-1 | TRBV27 | 13 | once | .
TGTGCCAGTAGTATTCTGGGCGACTATGGCTACACCTTC | CASSILGDYGYTF | TRBJ1-2 | TRBV19 | 13 | . | .
TGTGCCAGCAACTTAGCCCCATCTCTATTTTACGAGCAGTACTTC | CASNLAPSLFYEQYF | TRBJ2-7 | TRBV11-2 | 15 | once | .
TGTGCCAGCAGCCAGGACGGGGATTACACTGAAGCTTTCTTT | CASSQDGDYTEAFF | TRBJ1-1 | TRBV5-8 | 14 | few | .
TGTGCCAGCAGCTATCGGCGGGGATACGAGCAGTACTTC | CASSYRRGYEQYF | TRBJ2-7 | TRBV7-2 | 13 | . | .
TGTGCCAGCAGCGTAGACGGGGTGGGCACTGAAGCTTTCTTT | CASSVDGVGTEAFF | TRBJ1-1 | TRBV9 | 14 | . | .
TGTGCCAGCAGTTTACCCTTCGGTCAGCCCCAGCATTTT | CASSLPFGQPQHF | TRBJ1-5 | TRBV28 | 13 | . | .
TGTGCCTGGAGTGTAGGAGGGACTAACACTGAAGCTTTCTTT | CAWSVGGTNTEAFF | TRBJ1-1 | TRBV30 | 14 | . | .
TGCGCCAGCAGCCAAGAGCAGATCTCTGGGGCCAACGTCCTGACTTTC | CASSQEQISGANVLTF | TRBJ2-6 | TRBV4-3 | 16 | . | .
TGCGCCAGCAGTGTAGCGGACCCCACAGATACGCAGTATTTT | CASSVADPTDTQYF | TRBJ2-3 | TRBV10-1 | 14 | . | .
TGTGCCAGCAGTGAATCTGACAGCTCCTACGAGCAGTACTTC | CASSESDSSYEQYF | TRBJ2-7 | TRBV25-1 | 14 | . | .
TGCGCCAGCAGCCAAGATATCGAGGCTCCCCCCCAGCATTTT | CASSQDIEAPPQHF | TRBJ1-5 | TRBV4-3 | 14 | . | .
TGTGCCAGCAGCCAAATAGTAGAGACCCAGTACTTC | CASSQIVETQYF | TRBJ2-5 | TRBV7-9 | 12 | . | .
TGCGCCAGCAGCCAAGGAGCGGGGAGCACAGATACGCAGTATTTT | CASSQGAGSTDTQYF | TRBJ2-3 | TRBV4-3 | 15 | . | TRBD2
TGTGCCAGCAGCGGCGCCAGGGGGCATACTGAAGCTTTCTTT | CASSGARGHTEAFF | TRBJ1-1 | TRBV5-6 | 14 | once | TRBD1
TGTGCCAGCGGACAGGGGGCCTACGAGCAGTACTTC | CASGQGAYEQYF | TRBJ2-7 | TRBV28 | 12 | . | TRBD1
TGTGCCAGCAGCTTCCGGGACTTACTTTACAATGAGCAGTTCTTC | CASSFRDLLYNEQFF | TRBJ2-1 | TRBV5-4 | 15 | . | .
TGTGCCAGCAGCGTAGGACTAGCGGGAATTGAGCAGTTCTTC | CASSVGLAGIEQFF | TRBJ2-1 | TRBV9 | 14 | once | TRBD2
TGTGCCAGCAGTGAGGGGCCTAGCGGGAAGGTCTTC | CASSEGPSGKVF | TRBJ2-1 | TRBV6-4 | 12 | medium-sized | TRBD2
TGTGCCAGCAGAAGACTAGCGGGAGCGTTAGGTTCCTACGAGCAGTACTTC | CASRRLAGALGSYEQYF | TRBJ2-7 | TRBV28 | 17 | . | TRBD2
TGTGCTAGCAGCGAACTAGCGGGAGAGTCCGGGGAGCTGTTTTTT | CASSELAGESGELFF | TRBJ2-2 | TRBV7-7 | 15 | . | TRBD2
TGTGCCAGCAGTTCCCAACTACTTCAGCCCCAGCATTTT | CASSSQLLQPQHF | TRBJ1-5 | TRBV6-5 | 13 | . | .
TGTGCCAGCAGCTTGAACCGGGGGGTGAACACTGAAGCTTTCTTT | CASSLNRGVNTEAFF | TRBJ1-1 | TRBV5-4 | 15 | . | .